What follows are 31 T cell receptor beta chains derived from one specimen sequenced in a study of regulatory T cells in long-lasting Graves disease. For TCR beta, libraries came from iRepertoire HTBI primers and Arm-PCR of CDR3 regions. TCRdb reprocessed the multiplex PCR reads via MiXCR and lists one record per CDR3 protein. The sample carries about 200,000 distinct CDR3 sequences, 18% recorded once. As to time point: newly diagnosed GD, antithyroid drugs for less than 3 months. RNA isolated from PBMCs was used to make the TCR library. This sample comprised peripheral blood mononuclear cells (PBMCs), obtained at new diagnosis, from a patient treated with antithyroid drugs. The receptors here all came from a female donor with Graves disease.

This clonotype has a count of ten or more. The rearrangement uses TRBV12-3 or TRBV12-4 and TRBJ2-2; D unclear. The CDR3 spans 16 residues. Trimming cost V 6 bases and J 7 bases, with 21 bases left between them. The CDR3 loop reads CASSPILRTLGGELFF. DNA for the CDR3: TGTGCCAGCAGCCCGATTTTGCGGACCTTGGGCGGGGAGCTGTTTTTT.

This clonotype was picked up many times. The V call is TRBV5-6, the J call TRBJ2-6; D tentatively fits TRBD1 or TRBD2 (5 bases each). Trimming took off 4 bases at V and 4 bases at J, with 15 bases between the two ends. The CDR3 spans 16 residues. Germline V lookup: CDR1 SGHDT, CDR2 YYEEEE. The chain's CDR3 is CASSLQGRDGANVLTF. In nucleotides, the CDR3 is TGTGCCAGCAGCCTTCAGGGAAGGGACGGGGCCAACGTCCTGACTTTC.

The V and J genes are TRBV9 and TRBJ2-7; 13 bases are a match to TRBD2. Germline lookup yields CDR1 SGDLS and CDR2 YYNGEE. CDR3 length: 16 amino acids. V gave up 2 bases and J gave up 4 bases; unmatched junction bases: 6. Here the CDR3 reads CASSVELAGGRYEQYF. In DNA form, the CDR3 reads TGTGCCAGCAGCGTTGAACTAGCGGGAGGGAGATACGAGCAGTACTTC.

This clonotype was counted at least ten times. This chain uses TRBV11-3 with TRBJ1-2; D gene unclear. V was trimmed by 1 base and J by 6 bases, leaving 12 bases between them. The CDR3 length is 14 residues. CDR1 is SGHNT, CDR2 YENEEA, per germline. As DNA, the CDR3 is TGTGCCAGCAGCTTAGGACCCCAGGATCATGGCTACACCTTC. Translation gives CASSLGPQDHGYTF.

This clonotype came up many times. This CDR3 is CASSDNSPLHF. For the CDR3, the DNA is TGTGCCAGCAGTGATAATTCACCCCTCCACTTT. The chain couples TRBV6-1 to TRBJ1-6; no firm D call. Germline assignment: CDR1 MNHNS and CDR2 SASEGT. The CDR3 runs to 11 residues. Trimming shortened V by 3 bases and J by 6 bases, and 0 bases separated the two germline ends.

J is TRBJ1-1 and V is TRBV7-9; TRBD1 might be the D (6 bases). V was clipped by 7 bases and J by 5 bases, with 14 bases between them. The germline CDR1 and CDR2 sequences are SEHNR and FQNEAQ (reference sequence). The CDR3 loop spans 13 amino acids. In DNA form, the CDR3 reads TGTGCCAGCACCCGAATAGGGGGGACTGAAGCTTTCTTT. Protein product: CASTRIGGTEAFF.

The V gene is TRBV9, the J gene TRBJ2-7, with 12 bases aligning to TRBD2. Per the germline V gene, CDR1 is SGDLS and CDR2 is YYNGEE. The CDR3 extends over 17 amino acids. With 0 bases clipped from V and 4 bases from J, the junction kept 8 bases outside the gene matches. CDR3 sequence reads: CASSVASSGRAGYEQYF. CDR3 bases: TGTGCCAGCAGCGTAGCGTCTAGCGGGAGGGCCGGGTACGAGCAGTACTTC.

This clonotype occurred many times. The rearrangement links TRBV7-6 to TRBJ2-1; D remains unclear. The CDR3 covers 16 residues. Germline V CDR1 and CDR2: SGHVS, FNYEAQ. The V end lost 5 bases, the J end lost 4 bases, and 18 bases lay between the germline ends. The CDR3: CASSAPGGVKYNEQFF. CDR3 nucleotides: TGTGCCAGCAGCGCCCCGGGTGGGGTTAAATACAATGAGCAGTTCTTC. Drawing the rest from reference TRBV7-6 and TRBJ2-1, the complete variable domain is GAGVSQSPRYKVTKRGQDVALRCDPISGHVSLYWYRQALGQGPEFLTYFNYEAQQDKSGLPNDRFSAERPEGSISTLTIQRTEQRDSAMYRCASSAPGGVKYNEQFFGPGTRLTVL.

This clonotype was seen a handful of times. The CDR3 spells CASSQQGETQYF. For the CDR3, the DNA is TGTGCCAGCAGCCAGCAAGGGGAGACCCAGTACTTC. The rearrangement links TRBV5-4 to TRBJ2-5; the D is unclear. V lost 4 bases and J lost 5, with 9 bases in between. Germline V gene data show CDR1 as SGHNT and CDR2 as YYREEE (reference sequence). This CDR3 spans 12 amino acids.

The rearrangement joins TRBV12-3 or TRBV12-4 to TRBJ2-7; TRBD2 agrees at 12 bases. The CDR3 loop spans 15 amino acids. Trimming took 6 bases from V and 4 from J; bases not matched to a gene: 7. The CDR3 loop reads CASRSSGRAGYEQYF. In DNA form, the CDR3 reads TGTGCCAGCAGGTCTAGCGGGAGGGCCGGGTACGAGCAGTACTTC.

This sequence joins TRBV9 and TRBJ1-3; D is undetermined. V was trimmed by 3 bases and J by 0 bases, leaving 7 bases between them. The CDR3 runs 14 residues. The germline V gene encodes CDR1 SGDLS and CDR2 YYNGEE. CDR3 residues: CASSEGFSGNTIYF. The CDR3, as DNA: TGTGCCAGCAGCGAGGGCTTCTCTGGAAACACCATATATTTT. The complete variable domain, with remaining parts taken from reference TRBV9 and TRBJ1-3, reads DSGVTQTPKHLITATGQRVTLRCSPRSGDLSVYWYQQSLDQGLQFLIQYYNGEERAKGNILERFSAQQFPDLHSELNLSSLELGDSALYFCASSEGFSGNTIYFGEGSWLTVV.

This clonotype was picked up many times. The chain recombines TRBV2 with TRBJ1-4; D unclear. Trimming shortened V by 7 bases and J by 7 bases, and 19 bases separated the two germline ends. The CDR3 is 15 residues long. Looked up from germline, CDR1 is SNHLY and CDR2 is FYNNEI. The CDR3 here is CASIQGIGSGEKLFF. The CDR3 DNA follows: TGTGCCAGCATCCAAGGTATAGGGTCTGGTGAAAAACTGTTTTTT.

This clonotype has at least ten counts. V and J are TRBV29-1 and TRBJ1-1; 8 nucleotides align to TRBD1. Looked up from germline, CDR1 is SQVTM and CDR2 is ANQGSEA. The CDR3 spans 13 residues. The V segment lost 3 bases and the J segment 1 base; nucleotides outside the gene matches: 1. The CDR3 DNA is TGCAGCGTTGAGGGACAGGAGAACACTGAAGCTTTCTTT. Its translation: CSVEGQENTEAFF.

This clonotype was detected ten times or more. The V gene is TRBV7-3, the J gene TRBJ2-3; D not certain. This CDR3 region has 12 residues. Germline CDR1 reads SGHTA; CDR2 reads FQGTGA. V shed 4 bases and J shed 7 bases, with 9 bases lying between them. The CDR3 protein is CASSSSGYTQYF. In nucleotides, the CDR3 is TGTGCCAGCAGCTCCTCTGGGTATACGCAGTATTTT.

The rearrangement joins TRBV29-1 to TRBJ1-2; a possible D gene is TRBD1 (6 bases). CDR1 is SQVTM and CDR2 is ANQGSEA in the germline V gene. The CDR3 contains 12 residues. V shed 7 bases and J shed 7 bases, with 16 bases lying between them. In nucleotides, the CDR3 is TGCAGCGGGGCTTGGGGGGCAGGTGGCTACACCTTC. As protein: CSGAWGAGGYTF.

This clonotype was detected many times. The CDR3 spells CATSDRNPGLAVYNEQFF. Written as DNA, the CDR3 is TGTGCCACCAGTGATAGGAATCCGGGACTAGCGGTCTACAATGAGCAGTTCTTC. V gene TRBV24-1 combines with J gene TRBJ2-1, with TRBD2 matching over 11 bases. CDR3 size: 18 residues. Germline V gives CDR1 KGHDR, CDR2 SFDVKD. V was pared by 3 bases and J by 3 bases, with 9 bases of the junction left unmatched.

The sample holds many counts of this clonotype. V and J are TRBV6-1 and TRBJ1-1, with D possibly TRBD1 on 5 matching bases. Germline V gene sequence: CDR1 MNHNS, CDR2 SASEGT. The CDR3 contains 14 residues. V lost 6 bases and J lost 1, with 12 bases in between. The chain's CDR3 is CASRLGPKNTEAFF. In DNA, the CDR3 is TGTGCCAGCAGATTGGGACCCAAGAACACTGAAGCTTTCTTT.

The sample holds many counts of this clonotype. The chain carries TRBV18 and TRBJ2-1, with D uncertain. The CDR3 runs to 15 residues. Germline V lookup: CDR1 KGHSH, CDR2 LQKENI. Trimming took off 1 base at V and 0 bases at J, with 7 bases between the two ends. DNA for the CDR3: TGTGCCAGCTCACCACTTGCGACCTCCTACAATGAGCAGTTCTTC. Translated: CASSPLATSYNEQFF.

As for this clonotype: This could be a read error, since a much larger clone is one nucleotide away. The rearrangement uses TRBV6-1 and TRBJ2-5; D remains ambiguous. This CDR3 comprises 12 residues. V lost 2 bases, J lost 4 bases, and 5 bases lay in between. Germline V gene data show CDR1 as MNHNS and CDR2 as SASEGT. In DNA form, the CDR3 reads TGTGCCAGCAGTGAACTAGGAGAGACCCAGTACTTC. It translates to CASSELGETQYF.

A remark on this clonotype: Given a much more abundant clone one base away, this may be a read error. This rearrangement joins TRBV14 to TRBJ1-2; D gene unclear. Germline CDR1 SGHDN, CDR2 FVKESK. Between the trimmed V and J ends, which lost 2 bases and 4 bases, there was a span of 17 bases. This CDR3 has 16 residues. The CDR3 DNA is TGTGCCAGCAGCCAAAAGACCGGTGGCAGGCCCTATGGCTACACCTTC. The encoded protein is CASSQKTGGRPYGYTF.

The chain combines TRBV24-1 with TRBJ1-2; D gene unclear. The CDR3 is 11 amino acids. Trimming removed 3 bases from V and 6 bases from J, with 4 bases in between. In germline, CDR1 is KGHDR, CDR2 SFDVKD. CDR3 protein: CATSDRNGYTF. The CDR3 DNA reads as TGTGCCACCAGTGATAGAAATGGCTACACCTTC.

There are many counts of this clonotype. The CDR3 loop reads CASSPYSNQPQHF. The CDR3 DNA is TGTGCCAGCAGCCCTTATAGCAATCAGCCCCAGCATTTT. The rearrangement joins TRBV3-1 to TRBJ1-5; no definite D call. The CDR3 contains 13 residues. Looked up from germline, CDR1 is LGHDT and CDR2 is YNNKEL (reference sequence). V was trimmed by 4 bases and J by 0 bases, leaving 4 bases between them.

V usage is TRBV3-1 and J usage is TRBJ1-1; unclear D gene. V dropped 0 bases and J dropped 9 bases, with 14 bases sitting between them. CDR3 length equals 14 residues. The germline V gene encodes CDR1 LGHDT and CDR2 YNNKEL (reference sequence). The CDR3, as DNA: TGTGCCAGCAGCCAAGATCAAGTGAGGCTTCAAGCTTTCTTT. As protein: CASSQDQVRLQAFF.

The chain combines TRBV12-3 or TRBV12-4 with TRBJ1-2; 10 bases map to TRBD1. The CDR3 length is 16 residues. V lost 6 bases and J lost 3; bases outside the gene matches: 10. The DNA for the CDR3 is TGTGCCAGCAGACCGGGACAGGGGCGCGGGGACTATGGCTACACCTTC. Its protein product is CASRPGQGRGDYGYTF.

This clonotype was seen repeatedly, ten times or more. The genes are TRBV18 and TRBJ1-1; D uncertain. The length of the CDR3 is 15 residues. Trimming pared 0 bases from V and 7 bases from J, leaving 15 bases between. From germline, CDR1 is KGHSH and CDR2 LQKENI. This CDR3 is CASSPPGRLLYEAFF. For the CDR3, the DNA is TGTGCCAGCTCACCACCCGGGAGACTACTTTATGAAGCTTTCTTT.

The genes are TRBV5-5 and TRBJ2-4, with 8 positions matching TRBD1. Germline trimming cut 4 bases from V and 9 bases from J; bases unmatched to any gene: 15. Germline V gene data show CDR1 as SGHKS and CDR2 as YYEKEE (reference sequence). CDR3 length: 16 residues. The CDR3 DNA reads as TGTGCCAGCAGCGTGGGATTAGGACAGGGATACGCCATTCAGTACTTC. Its translation is CASSVGLGQGYAIQYF.

This clonotype was counted ten times or more. The V gene is TRBV9, the J gene TRBJ2-1; maybe TRBD1 (6 bases). V was pared by 5 bases and J by 6 bases, with 21 bases between. Germline V lookup: CDR1 SGDLS, CDR2 YYNGEE. CDR3 size: 16 residues. The CDR3 protein is CASSPVGGPESNEQFF. Here the CDR3 DNA reads TGTGCCAGCAGTCCCGTTGGGGGCCCAGAGTCCAATGAGCAGTTCTTC. Together with reference TRBV9 and TRBJ2-1, the CDR3 gives the full variable domain: DSGVTQTPKHLITATGQRVTLRCSPRSGDLSVYWYQQSLDQGLQFLIQYYNGEERAKGNILERFSAQQFPDLHSELNLSSLELGDSALYFCASSPVGGPESNEQFFGPGTRLTVL.

V gene TRBV4-1 combines with J gene TRBJ2-3; D is possibly TRBD2 (6 bases). Between the trimmed V and J ends, which lost 4 bases and 6 bases, there was a span of 17 bases. In germline, CDR1 is MGHRA, CDR2 YSYEKL. This CDR3 has 15 amino acids. As DNA, the CDR3 is TGCGCCAGCAGCCCCACCCCCGGGACTCTGGATACGCAGTATTTT. This codes for CASSPTPGTLDTQYF.

This clonotype was counted only a few times. V usage is TRBV11-2 and J usage is TRBJ2-1, with D maybe TRBD2 (6 bases). V lost 1 base and J lost 4, with 17 bases in between. Germline CDR1 and CDR2: SGHAT and FQNNGV. The CDR3 has 17 residues. CDR3 residues: CASSLGGGIPPYNEQFF. The CDR3 region has the DNA TGTGCCAGCAGCTTAGGTGGCGGGATCCCCCCTTACAATGAGCAGTTCTTC.

This clonotype has ten or more counts. The CDR3 nucleotides read TGTGCCAGCACCTTAGCGGGAGTGACGGACGAGCAGTACTTC. It translates to CASTLAGVTDEQYF. The V gene is TRBV5-4, the J gene TRBJ2-7; the match to TRBD2 covers 9 bases. The CDR3 totals 14 residues. J gave up 5 bases and V 6 bases, and 9 bases lay outside the gene matches. The germline gives CDR1 SGHNT, CDR2 YYREEE (reference sequence).

The V call is TRBV2, the J call TRBJ1-2; the D gene is possibly TRBD1 (5 bases). The CDR3 consists of 17 residues. V lost 0 bases to trimming and J lost 4 bases, with 18 bases between them. Germline CDR1 SNHLY, CDR2 FYNNEI. CDR3 in amino acids: CASSEALDNARAYGYTF. DNA of the CDR3: TGTGCCAGCAGTGAAGCGTTGGACAACGCCCGTGCCTATGGCTACACCTTC. Complete variable domain (other parts from reference TRBV2 and TRBJ1-2): EPEVTQTPSHQVTQMGQEVILRCVPISNHLYFYWYRQILGQKVEFLVSFYNNEISEKSEIFDDQFSVERPDGSNFTLKIRSTKLEDSAMYFCASSEALDNARAYGYTFGSGTRLTVV.